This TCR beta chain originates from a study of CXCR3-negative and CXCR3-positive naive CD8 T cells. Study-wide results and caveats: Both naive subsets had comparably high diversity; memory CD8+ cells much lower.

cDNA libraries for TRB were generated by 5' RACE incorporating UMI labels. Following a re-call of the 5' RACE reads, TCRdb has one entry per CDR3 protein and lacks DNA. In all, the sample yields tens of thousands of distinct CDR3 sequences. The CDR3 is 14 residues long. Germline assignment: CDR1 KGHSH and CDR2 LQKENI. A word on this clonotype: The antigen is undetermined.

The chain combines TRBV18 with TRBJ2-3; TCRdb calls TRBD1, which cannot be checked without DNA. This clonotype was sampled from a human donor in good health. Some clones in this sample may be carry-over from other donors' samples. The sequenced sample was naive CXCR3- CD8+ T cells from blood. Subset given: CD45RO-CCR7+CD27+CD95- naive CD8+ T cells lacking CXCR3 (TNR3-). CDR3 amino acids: CASSPSGAPDTQYF.